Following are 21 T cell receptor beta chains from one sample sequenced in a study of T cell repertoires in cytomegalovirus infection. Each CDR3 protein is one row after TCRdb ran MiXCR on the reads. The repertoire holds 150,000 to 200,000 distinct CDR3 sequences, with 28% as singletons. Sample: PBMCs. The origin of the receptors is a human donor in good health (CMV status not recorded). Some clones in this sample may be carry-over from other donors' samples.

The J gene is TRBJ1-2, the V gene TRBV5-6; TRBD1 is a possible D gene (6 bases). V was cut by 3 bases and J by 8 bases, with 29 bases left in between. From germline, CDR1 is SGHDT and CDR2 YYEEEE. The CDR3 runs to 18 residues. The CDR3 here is CASSSRLKNNYRAGGYTF. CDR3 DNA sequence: TGTGCCAGCAGCTCGCGTCTTAAAAACAATTACAGGGCCGGGGGCTACACCTTC.

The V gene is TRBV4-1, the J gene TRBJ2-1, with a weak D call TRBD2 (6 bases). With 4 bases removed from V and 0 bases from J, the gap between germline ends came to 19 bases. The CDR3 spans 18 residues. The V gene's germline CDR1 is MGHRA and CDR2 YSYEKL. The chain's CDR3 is CASSLLLGGASSYNEQFF. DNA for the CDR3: TGCGCCAGCAGCCTATTACTGGGGGGTGCTAGCTCCTACAATGAGCAGTTCTTC.

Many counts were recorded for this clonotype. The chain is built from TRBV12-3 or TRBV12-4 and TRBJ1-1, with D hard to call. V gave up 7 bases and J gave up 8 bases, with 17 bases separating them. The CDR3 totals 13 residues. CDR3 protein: CASTRRQAAEAFF. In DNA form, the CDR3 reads TGTGCCAGCACCAGGCGGCAGGCTGCGGAAGCTTTCTTT.

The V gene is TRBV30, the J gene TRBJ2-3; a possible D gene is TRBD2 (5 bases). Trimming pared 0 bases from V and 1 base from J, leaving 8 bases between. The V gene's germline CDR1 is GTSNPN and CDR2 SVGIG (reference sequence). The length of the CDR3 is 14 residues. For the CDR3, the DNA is TGTGCCTGGAGTGTATTGGGAGGCACAGATACGCAGTATTTT. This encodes CAWSVLGGTDTQYF.

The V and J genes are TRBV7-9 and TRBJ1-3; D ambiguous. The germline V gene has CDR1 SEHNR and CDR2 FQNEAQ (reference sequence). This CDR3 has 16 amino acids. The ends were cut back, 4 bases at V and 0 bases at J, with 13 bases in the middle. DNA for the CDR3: TGTGCCAGCAGCTCAGGCGACGGCTACTCTGGAAACACCATATATTTT. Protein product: CASSSGDGYSGNTIYF.

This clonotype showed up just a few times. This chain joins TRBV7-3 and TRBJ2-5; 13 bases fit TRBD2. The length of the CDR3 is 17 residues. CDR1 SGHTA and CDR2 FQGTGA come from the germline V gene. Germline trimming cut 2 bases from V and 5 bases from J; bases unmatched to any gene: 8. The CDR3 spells CASSLGRLAGGGETQYF. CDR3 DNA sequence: TGTGCCAGCAGCTTAGGGAGACTAGCGGGGGGCGGGGAGACCCAGTACTTC.

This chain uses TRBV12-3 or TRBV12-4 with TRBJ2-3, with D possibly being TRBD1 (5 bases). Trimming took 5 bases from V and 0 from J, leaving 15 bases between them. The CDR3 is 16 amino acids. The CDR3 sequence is CASSHTGVSSTDTQYF. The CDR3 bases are TGTGCCAGCAGTCACACAGGAGTATCTAGCACAGATACGCAGTATTTT.

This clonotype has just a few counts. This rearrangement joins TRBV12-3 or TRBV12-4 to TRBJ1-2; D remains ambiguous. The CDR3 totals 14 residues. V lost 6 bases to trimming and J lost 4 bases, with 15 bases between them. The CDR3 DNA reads TGTGCCAGCAGCCGAGAAAGGACCGCCTATGGCTACACCTTC. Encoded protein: CASSRERTAYGYTF.

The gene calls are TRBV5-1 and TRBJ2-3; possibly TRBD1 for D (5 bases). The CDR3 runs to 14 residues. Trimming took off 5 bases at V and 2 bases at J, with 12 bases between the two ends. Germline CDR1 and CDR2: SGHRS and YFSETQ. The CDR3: CASRRQGTTDTQYF. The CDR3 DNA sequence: TGCGCCAGCAGGAGGCAGGGAACCACAGATACGCAGTATTTT. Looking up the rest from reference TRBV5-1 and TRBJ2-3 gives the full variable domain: KAGVTQTPRYLIKTRGQQVTLSCSPISGHRSVSWYQQTPGQGLQFLFEYFSETQRNKGNFPGRFSGRQFSNSRSEMNVSTLELGDSALYLCASRRQGTTDTQYFGPGTRLTVL.

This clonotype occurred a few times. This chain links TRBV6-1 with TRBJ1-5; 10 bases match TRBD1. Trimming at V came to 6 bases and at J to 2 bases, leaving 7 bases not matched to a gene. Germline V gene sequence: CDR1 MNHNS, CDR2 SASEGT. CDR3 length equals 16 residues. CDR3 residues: CASRTTGGLGNQPQHF. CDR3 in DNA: TGTGCCAGCAGAACGACAGGGGGCTTAGGCAATCAGCCCCAGCATTTT.

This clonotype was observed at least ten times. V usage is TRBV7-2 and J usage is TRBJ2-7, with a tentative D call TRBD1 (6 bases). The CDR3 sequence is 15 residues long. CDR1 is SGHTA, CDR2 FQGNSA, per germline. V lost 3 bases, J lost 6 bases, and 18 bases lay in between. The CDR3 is CASSLHSLTGSEQYF. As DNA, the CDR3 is TGTGCCAGCAGCTTGCACTCTCTCACAGGGAGCGAGCAGTACTTC.

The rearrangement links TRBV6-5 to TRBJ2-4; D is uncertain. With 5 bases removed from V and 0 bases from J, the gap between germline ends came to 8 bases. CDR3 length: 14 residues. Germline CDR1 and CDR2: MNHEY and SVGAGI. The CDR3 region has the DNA TGTGCCAGCAGTCCATCACTAGCCAAAAACATTCAGTACTTC. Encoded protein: CASSPSLAKNIQYF.

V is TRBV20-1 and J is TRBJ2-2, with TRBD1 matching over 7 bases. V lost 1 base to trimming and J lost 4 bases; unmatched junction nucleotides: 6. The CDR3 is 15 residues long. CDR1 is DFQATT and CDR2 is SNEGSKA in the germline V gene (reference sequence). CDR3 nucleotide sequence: TGCAGTGCTAGAGCAGGGGGAATTTTCACCGGGGAGCTGTTTTTT. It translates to CSARAGGIFTGELFF.

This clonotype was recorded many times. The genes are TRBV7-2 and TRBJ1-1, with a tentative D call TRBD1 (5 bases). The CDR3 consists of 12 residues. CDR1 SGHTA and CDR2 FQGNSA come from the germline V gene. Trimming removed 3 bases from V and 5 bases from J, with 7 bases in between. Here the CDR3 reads CASSFTGTEAFF. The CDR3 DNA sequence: TGTGCCAGCAGCTTTACAGGTACTGAAGCTTTCTTT.

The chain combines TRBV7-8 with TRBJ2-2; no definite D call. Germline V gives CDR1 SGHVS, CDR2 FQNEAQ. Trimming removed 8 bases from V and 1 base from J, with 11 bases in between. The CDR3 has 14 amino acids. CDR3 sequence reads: CASSGPVNTGELFF. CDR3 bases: TGTGCCAGCTCTGGACCGGTGAACACCGGGGAGCTGTTTTTT.

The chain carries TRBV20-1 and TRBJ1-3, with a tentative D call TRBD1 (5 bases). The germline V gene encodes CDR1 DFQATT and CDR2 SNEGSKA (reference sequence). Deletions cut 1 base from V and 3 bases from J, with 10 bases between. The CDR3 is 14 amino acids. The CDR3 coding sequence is TGCAGTGCTAGAGGCAGGGAAGGTGGAAACACCATATATTTT. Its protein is CSARGREGGNTIYF.

CDR3 residues: CASSPTDRELFF. DNA for the CDR3: TGTGCCAGCAGCCCGACGGACCGGGAGCTGTTTTTT. This chain links TRBV11-2 with TRBJ2-2; D is unresolved. Germline lookup yields CDR1 SGHAT and CDR2 FQNNGV. The CDR3 runs 12 residues. Trimming removed 5 bases at V and 9 bases at J, with 10 bases between.

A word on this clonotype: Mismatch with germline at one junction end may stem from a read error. The CDR3 region is CARSDTGVGRNEAFF. The CDR3 DNA is TGTGCCAGGAGTGATACCGGGGTAGGGCGCAATGAAGCTTTCTTT. The chain links TRBV2 to TRBJ1-1; no firm D call. The CDR3 contains 15 residues. In germline, CDR1 is SNHLY, CDR2 FYNNEI.

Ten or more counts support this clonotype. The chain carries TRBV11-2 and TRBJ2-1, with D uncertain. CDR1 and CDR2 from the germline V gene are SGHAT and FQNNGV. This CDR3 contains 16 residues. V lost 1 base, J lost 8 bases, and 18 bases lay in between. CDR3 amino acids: CASSLVGQTISHEQFF. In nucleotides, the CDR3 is TGTGCCAGCAGCTTAGTAGGCCAGACCATTTCGCATGAGCAGTTCTTC.

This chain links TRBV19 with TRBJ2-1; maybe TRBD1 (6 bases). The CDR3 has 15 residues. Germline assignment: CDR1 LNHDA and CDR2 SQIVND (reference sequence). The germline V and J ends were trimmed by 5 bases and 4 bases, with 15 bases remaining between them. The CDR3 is CASSPRTERYNEQFF. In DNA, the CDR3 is TGTGCCAGTAGTCCCCGGACAGAGAGATACAATGAGCAGTTCTTC.

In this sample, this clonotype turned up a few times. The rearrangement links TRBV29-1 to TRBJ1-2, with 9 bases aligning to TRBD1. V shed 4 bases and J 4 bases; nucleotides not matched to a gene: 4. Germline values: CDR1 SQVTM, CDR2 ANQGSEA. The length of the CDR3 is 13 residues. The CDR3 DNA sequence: TGCAGCGTTGGGGACAGGGAAGCCTATGGCTACACCTTC. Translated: CSVGDREAYGYTF.